This T cell receptor (beta chain) is from a study of cytomegalovirus exposure and HLA in healthy donors. CDR1 SGHVS and CDR2 FQNEAQ come from the germline V gene. The CDR3 is 17 residues long. V gave up 5 bases and J gave up 5 bases, with 24 bases separating them. PCR was performed using 60 Vbeta and 13 Jbeta primers. Using immunoSEQ multiplex PCR, the repertoire was profiled, and TCRdb retains in-frame clones only, with some absent. This table holds 280,000 or so clones, over 85% found once. This clone occurred a few times. Antigen unknown. Study findings and constraints: More than 150 TCR beta chains were listed as cytomegalovirus-associated.

This sequence was found in a woman aged 18-29 years in good health and CMV-seronegative. Sequences were obtained from PBMCs. This chain links TRBV7-8 with TRBJ1-2; the D is unclear. The CDR3 DNA reads as TGTGCCAGCAGCCGCACCGCCGGGAGGGAACAGACGTATGGCTACACCTTC. Translating it yields CASSRTAGREQTYGYTF.